This T cell receptor (beta chain) comes out of a study of T-cell reconstitution after alpha-beta-depleted transplantation in children. V shed 6 bases and J 6 bases; nucleotides not matched to a gene: 17. CDR3 length: 17 residues. Study-wide findings and caveats: Recipient T cells and thymic progenitors that survived were the source of the high TCRbeta diversity seen at day 60 in some patients. A year post-transplant, T-cell counts and diversity derived mostly from newly produced T cells. As was reported, about two months after transplant, alpha-beta T cells came from several hundred expanded graft clones.

Unique molecular identifiers were used in preparing the TCRbeta library. A single record per CDR3 protein comes from TCRdb applying MiXCR to the PCR reads. The sample consists of about 600,000 distinct CDR3 sequences, about 21% of them appearing once. With regard to this clonotype: Its cognate antigen is unknown.

This chain uses TRBV12-3 or TRBV12-4 with TRBJ2-3, with 8 nucleotides matching TRBD2. The receptor's source is a boy less than two years old who had a stem cell transplant for acute myeloid leukemia, so the T cells may come from the graft donor. Sequencing was performed on PBMCs, mostly from graft donor cells, taken 360 days after TCRalphabeta/CD19-depleted stem cell transplant. CDR3 amino acids: CASSPFEGAGAPDTQYF. The CDR3 DNA sequence: TGTGCCAGCAGCCCGTTCGAGGGAGCGGGGGCCCCCGATACGCAGTATTTT.